This TCR beta chain was recovered during a study of cytomegalovirus exposure and HLA in healthy donors. General study results and limits: Rare TCR sequences predominated, though certain public TCRs were found in many donors.

The PCR used 60 Vbeta and 13 Jbeta primers. Libraries were prepared by immunoSEQ multiplex PCR; TCRdb keeps only in-frame clonotypes and omits some of them. The sample records over 150,000 clones, 65% to 75% being singletons. Concerning this clone: Its cognate antigen is unknown.

V lost 6 bases, J lost 5 bases, and 5 bases stayed unmatched. CDR1 is SNHLY, CDR2 FYNNEI, per germline. The length of the CDR3 is 13 residues. Sequencing was carried out using PBMCs. The gene calls are TRBV2 and TRBJ1-2; 8 bases match TRBD1. The receptor was derived from a man in his late teens or twenties in good health and CMV-seronegative. CDR3 amino acids: CASSDQGAYGYTF. The DNA for the CDR3 is TGTGCCAGCAGCGACCAGGGGGCGTATGGCTACACCTTC.